A selection of T cell receptor beta chains follows, all from one sample in a study of OX40 agonist ivuxolimab in advanced cancers. Profiled with immunoSEQ multiplex PCR; TCRdb holds only in-frame clones, not every one. The data contain about 91,000 clones, 87% of them singletons. The sample in question was CD4+ or CD8+ T cells sorted from blood, obtained in a trial of the OX40 agonist ivuxolimab. Receptors were obtained from an adult with an advanced solid tumor such as melanoma, head and neck, liver or kidney cancer. Each CDR3 is given with its conserved first and last residue. The D gene is left open where the match is weak. Rows may omit the clone size; those that give it use once, few, many or a size class.

size: -; J: TRBJ1-5; V: TRBV6-1; D: -; CDR3: CASRGGNQPQHF; DNA: TGTGCCAGCCGGGGGGGCAATCAGCCCCAGCATTTT
size: -; J: TRBJ2-5; V: TRBV18; D: TRBD1; CDR3: CASSPGGQGETQYF; DNA: TGTGCCAGCTCACCAGGGGGACAGGGTGAGACCCAGTACTTC
size: -; J: TRBJ1-2; V: TRBV27; D: TRBD1; CDR3: CASSPDRNYGYTF; DNA: TGTGCCAGCAGTCCGGACAGGAACTATGGCTACACCTTC
size: -; J: TRBJ1-1; V: TRBV11-3; D: -; CDR3: CASSLDRVGEAFF; DNA: TGTGCCAGCAGCTTAGATCGTGTAGGAGAAGCTTTCTTT
size: -; J: TRBJ2-1; V: TRBV4-3; D: TRBD2; CDR3: CASSHRFRTSMHEQFF; DNA: TGCGCCAGCAGCCATCGATTTCGGACTAGCATGCATGAGCAGTTCTTC
size: once; J: TRBJ2-7; V: TRBV15; D: -; CDR3: CATSKGQISYEQYF; DNA: TGTGCCACCAGCAAGGGACAAATTTCCTACGAGCAGTACTTC
size: -; J: TRBJ2-5; V: TRBV2; D: -; CDR3: CASDGNSQETQYF; DNA: TGTGCCTCTGACGGGAATTCCCAAGAGACCCAGTACTTC
size: -; J: TRBJ1-1; V: TRBV11-3; D: TRBD1; CDR3: CASSLIQGPPREAFF; DNA: TGTGCCAGCAGCTTAATACAGGGGCCTCCGCGTGAAGCTTTCTTT
size: -; J: TRBJ2-5; V: TRBV7-2; D: -; CDR3: CASRLGPADQETQYF; DNA: TGTGCCAGCAGGCTTGGACCGGCAGACCAAGAGACCCAGTACTTC
size: -; J: TRBJ2-7; V: TRBV5-1; D: -; CDR3: CASSLSGGVNHEQYF; DNA: TGCGCCAGCAGCTTGTCCGGGGGCGTAAATCACGAGCAGTACTTC